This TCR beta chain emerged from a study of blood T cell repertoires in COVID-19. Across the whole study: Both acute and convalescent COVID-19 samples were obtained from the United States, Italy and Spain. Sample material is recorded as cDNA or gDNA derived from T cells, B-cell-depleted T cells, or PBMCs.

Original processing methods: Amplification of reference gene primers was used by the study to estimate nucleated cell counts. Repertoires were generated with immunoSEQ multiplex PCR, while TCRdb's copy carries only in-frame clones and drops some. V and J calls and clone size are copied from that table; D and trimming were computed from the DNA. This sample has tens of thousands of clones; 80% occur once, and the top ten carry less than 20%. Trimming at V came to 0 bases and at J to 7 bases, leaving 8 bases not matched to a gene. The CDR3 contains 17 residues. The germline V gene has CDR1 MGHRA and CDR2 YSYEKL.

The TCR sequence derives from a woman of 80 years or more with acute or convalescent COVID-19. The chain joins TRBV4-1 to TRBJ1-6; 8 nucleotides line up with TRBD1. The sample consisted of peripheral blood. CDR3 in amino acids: CASSQDPRTGTNSPLHF. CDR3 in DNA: TGCGCCAGCAGCCAAGATCCTAGGACAGGGACCAATTCACCCCTCCACTTT.